This TCR beta chain is from a study of cytomegalovirus exposure and HLA in healthy donors. The length of the CDR3 is 16 residues. Germline V gives CDR1 SGHNT, CDR2 YENEEA. Trimming cost V 0 bases and J 1 base, with 11 bases left between them. The protocol was immunoSEQ multiplex PCR, while the TCRdb copy is restricted to in-frame clones and leaves out a portion. The table shows fewer than 60,000 clones, with approximately 95% occurring only once. The sequence was collected from a woman between 18 and 29 years old in good health and CMV-seropositive. V is TRBV11-3 and J is TRBJ2-3; D perhaps matches TRBD1 (6 bases). What was sequenced was PBMCs. The CDR3 region has the DNA TGTGCCAGCAGCTTAGATAGGACAGTTCGCACAGATACGCAGTATTTT. It translates to CASSLDRTVRTDTQYF. Full variable domain (rest looked up from reference TRBV11-3 and TRBJ2-3): EAGVVQSPRYKIIEKKQPVAFWCNPISGHNTLYWYLQNLGQGPELLIRYENEEAVDDSQLPKDRFSAERLKGVDSTLKIQPAELGDSAVYLCASSLDRTVRTDTQYFGPGTRLTVL.